This T cell receptor (beta chain) was sequenced in a study of T cell responses to AZD1222 COVID-19 vaccine. Trimming stripped 3 bases from V and 3 bases from J, with 6 bases between. The CDR3 runs 12 residues. Germline assignment: CDR1 LNHDA and CDR2 SQIVND (reference sequence). This clone showed up just once. No antigen is known for it. The study, taken as a whole, reports: Breadth and depth of Spike-specific TCRs rose after two AZD1222 doses. Mapped onto spike, vaccine-associated CD4 TCRs spanned it and were dominant at 160-218 and 743-854. Sampled repertoires all dated from after the peak T cell response. As reported, nearly half of all spike-specific TCRs target variant regions that are unmutated.

Sequenced by immunoSEQ multiplex PCR; TCRdb stores in-frame clones only, minus some. The sample yields over 95,000 clones, about nine tenths seen once. The J gene is TRBJ2-7, the V gene TRBV19, with unresolved D. The input for sequencing was peripheral blood, taken on day 0 of AZD1222 vaccination. The TCR was taken from an adult in good health. CDR3 residues: CASSIQGYEQYF. CDR3 coding DNA: TGTGCCAGTAGTATTCAAGGCTACGAGCAGTACTTC.